The 7 T cell receptor beta chains below all came from one sample that was sequenced in a study of blood T cells in healthy people across ages. Primers used in a second PCR of about 6 to 11 cycles were a sample-barcoded 5' primer and a J-beta primer mix. TCRdb called the 5' RACE reads again in MiXCR, with one record for every CDR3 protein. Here the sample spans about 560,000 distinct CDR3 sequences, about 26% being singletons. These data are also associated with another study on T cells of mothers and their children.

The material sequenced was blood. These receptor sequences come from a boy younger than 10 in good health.

The rearrangement joins TRBV6-7 to TRBJ2-1; a weak D match, TRBD2 (6 bases). TRBV6-7 is classed as an ORF, of uncertain function. The CDR3 consists of 15 residues. V lost 2 bases to trimming and J lost 5 bases, with 13 bases between them. CDR3 nucleotide sequence: TGTGCCAGCAGTTACCGACTAGGGAGTAACAATGAGCAGTTCTTC. Amino acids: CASSYRLGSNNEQFF.

About this clonotype: The junction and the germline gene differ at one end; a read error may be behind it. The chain uses TRBV7-9 and TRBJ2-5; D perhaps matches TRBD1 (5 bases). CDR1 and CDR2 (germline): SEHNR, FQNEAQ (reference sequence). The CDR3 contains 15 residues. Here the CDR3 reads CAGSLVSGLQETQYF. The CDR3 DNA follows: TGTGCCGGCAGCTTAGTTTCAGGGCTCCAAGAGACCCAGTACTTC. Using reference TRBV7-9 and TRBJ2-5 for the parts outside the CDR3, the full variable domain is DTGVSQNPRHKITKRGQNVTFRCDPISEHNRLYWYRQTLGQGPEFLTYFQNEAQLEKSRLLSDRFSAERPKGSFSTLEIQRTEQGDSAMYLCAGSLVSGLQETQYFGPGTRLLVL.

V usage is TRBV20-1 and J usage is TRBJ2-3; D is tentatively TRBD1 or TRBD2 (5 bases each). From germline, CDR1 is DFQATT and CDR2 SNEGSKA (reference sequence). The CDR3 is 15 residues long. Trimming stripped 0 bases from V and 4 bases from J, with 14 bases between. The CDR3 bases are TGCAGTGCTAGAGATGGGGGTAGCGCCCCAGATACGCAGTATTTT. Its protein is CSARDGGSAPDTQYF.

In this sample, this clonotype turned up once. The V gene is TRBV27, the J gene TRBJ2-5; D assignment may be TRBD1 or TRBD2 (5 bases each). This CDR3 region has 14 residues. V gave up 6 bases and J gave up 11 bases, with 22 bases separating them. The germline CDR1 and CDR2 sequences are MNHEY and SMNVEV (reference sequence). This CDR3 reads CASSPGTAFGEQYF. In nucleotides, the CDR3 is TGTGCCAGCAGCCCCGGGACGGCCTTTGGGGAGCAGTACTTC.

This chain links TRBV27 with TRBJ2-1; 10 positions agree with TRBD2. V dropped 5 bases and J dropped 8; count of bases not matched to a gene: 18. The germline V gene encodes CDR1 MNHEY and CDR2 SMNVEV (reference sequence). CDR3 length: 18 amino acids. The CDR3 reads CASSRSSGRADWFHEQFF. CDR3 nucleotides: TGTGCCAGCAGTCGTTCCAGCGGGAGGGCCGATTGGTTCCATGAGCAGTTCTTC.

This clonotype was found a few times. The chain recombines TRBV27 with TRBJ2-7; maybe TRBD2 (7 bases). The CDR3 loop spans 18 amino acids. The ends were cut back, 6 bases at V and 6 bases at J, with 30 bases in the middle. The germline CDR1 and CDR2 sequences are MNHEY and SMNVEV (reference sequence). In DNA form, the CDR3 reads TGTGCCAGCAGCCCACACAATTCGGGGGGACACAAGCGTTTCGAGCAGTACTTC. As protein: CASSPHNSGGHKRFEQYF.

The chain carries TRBV12-3 or TRBV12-4 and TRBJ2-1; the D is unclear. The V end was cut by 3 bases, the J end by 8 bases, with 5 bases between. The CDR3 loop spans 11 amino acids. The CDR3 loop reads CASSFIHEQFF. CDR3 coding DNA: TGTGCCAGCAGTTTTATCCATGAGCAGTTCTTC.